This T cell receptor (beta chain) is drawn from a study of blood T cells in healthy people across ages. Trimming took off 6 bases at V and 0 bases at J, with 12 bases between the two ends. The CDR3 consists of 13 residues. Looked up from germline, CDR1 is DFQATT and CDR2 is SNEGSKA (reference sequence). Points on this clonotype: A single base separates this from a much larger clone, so it may be a read error. The missing conserved phenylalanine or tryptophan at the end of this CDR3 makes a read error likely.

Sample-barcoded 5' priming and a J-beta primer mix drove a second PCR of roughly 6 to 12 cycles. One entry per CDR3 protein, called by TCRdb with MiXCR from the 5' RACE reads. The sample holds approximately 900,000 distinct CDR3 sequences, about 29% seen once. This same sample was also part of a study on T cells of mothers and their children. Per that study: All donors were healthy and Caucasian; they were three mothers and their six children.

The sequence derives from a woman aged 40 to 50 in good health. The sequenced sample consisted of blood. V and J are TRBV20-1 and TRBJ2-7; D may be TRBD1 (5 bases). CDR3 DNA: TGCAGTGCCAGGGCCCCAAGCTCCTACGAGCAGTACTAC. Translated: CSARAPSSYEQYY.